Following are 9 T cell receptor beta chains from one sample sequenced in a study of blood T cells in healthy people across ages. A second PCR, run for about 6 to 11 cycles, used a sample-barcoded 5' primer plus a J-beta primer mix. TCRdb reanalysed the 5' RACE reads using MiXCR and keeps one entry per CDR3 protein. The data contain about 620,000 distinct CDR3 sequences, more than 45% of them singletons. Sequences were obtained from blood. The receptors were sampled from an elderly woman in good health.

The V gene is TRBV20-1, the J gene TRBJ2-5; D possibly corresponds to TRBD1 (6 bases). Germline loops: CDR1 DFQATT, CDR2 SNEGSKA (reference sequence). The V end lost 0 bases, the J end lost 1 base, and 15 bases lay between the germline ends. The CDR3 runs 16 residues. CDR3 sequence: CSARDLVRGPQETQYF. The CDR3 DNA follows: TGCAGTGCTAGAGATCTCGTCAGGGGTCCCCAAGAGACCCAGTACTTC.

Concerning this clonotype: A much larger clonotype is one base distant, so this may be a read error. The chain joins TRBV18 to TRBJ2-1; D gene unclear. The J call may be mistaken, given a closer DNA end match to TRBJ2-7. The CDR3 has 13 amino acids. The germline CDR1 and CDR2 sequences are KGHSH and LQKENI. CDR3: CASSPLLGNEQYF. The CDR3 DNA reads TGTGCCAGCTCACCACTCCTGGGCAATGAGCAGTACTTC.

The V and J genes are TRBV4-3 and TRBJ1-5; D may be TRBD1 (6 bases). V lost 0 bases, J lost 0 bases, and 21 bases lay in between. The CDR3 loop spans 20 amino acids. In germline, CDR1 is LGHNA, CDR2 YSLEER. CDR3 residues: CASSQDGPSIAGASNQPQHF. The CDR3 DNA follows: TGCGCCAGCAGCCAAGATGGCCCCAGCATTGCGGGGGCTAGCAATCAGCCCCAGCATTTT.

This clonotype was seen once. This chain uses TRBV12-3 or TRBV12-4 with TRBJ1-4; weak D call: TRBD1 (6 bases). The CDR3 runs to 14 residues. V was trimmed by 7 bases and J by 2 bases, leaving 11 bases between them. CDR3 nucleotide sequence: TGTGCCAGCAAGGGGGGGAGGACTAATGAAAAACTGTTTTTT. Protein product: CASKGGRTNEKLFF.

The rearrangement links TRBV20-1 to TRBJ1-6; D is undetermined. Deletions cut 1 base from V and 8 bases from J, with 9 bases between. The CDR3 loop spans 13 amino acids. From germline, CDR1 is DFQATT and CDR2 SNEGSKA (reference sequence). The CDR3 nucleotides are TGCAGTGCTAGAGCCCGGCGGGATTCACCCCTCCACTTT. Its translation: CSARARRDSPLHF.

Regarding this clonotype: This may arise from a read error, as a much more abundant clone is one base away. The chain employs TRBV7-3 and TRBJ2-3, with 10 bases aligning to TRBD1. The CDR3 consists of 15 residues. The germline gives CDR1 SGHTA, CDR2 FQGTGA. The CDR3 DNA sequence: TGTGCCAGCGGCTTAATGGGACAGGGGACAGATACGCAGTATTTT. This translates into CASGLMGQGTDTQYF. Combining the CDR3 with reference TRBV7-3 and TRBJ2-3 gives the whole variable domain GAGVSQTPSNKVTEKGKYVELRCDPISGHTALYWYRQSLGQGPEFLIYFQGTGAADDSGLPNDRFFAVRPEGSVSTLKIQRTERGDSAVYLCASGLMGQGTDTQYFGPGTRLTVL.

This clonotype was seen repeatedly, ten times or more. A read error may be the cause here, since a much bigger clone is one base away. V gene TRBV6-5 combines with J gene TRBJ1-2, with 9 bases identical to TRBD1. Germline loops: CDR1 MNHEY, CDR2 SVGAGI. The trim removed 0 bases at V and 5 bases at J, leaving 7 bases unmatched. This CDR3 is built from 16 residues. In DNA, the CDR3 is TGTGCCAGCAGTTACTCGCACCGCGGGACAGGGTATGGCTACACCTTC. It codes for CASSYSHRGTGYGYTF.

The chain carries TRBV27 and TRBJ2-3, with D possibly matching TRBD2 (7 bases). The CDR3 covers 15 residues. V dropped 2 bases and J dropped 2 bases, with 11 bases sitting between them. From germline, CDR1 is MNHEY and CDR2 SMNVEV (reference sequence). The CDR3 DNA reads TGTGCCAGCAGTTTACTCGGGGGGCCCACAGATACGCAGTATTTT. It translates to CASSLLGGPTDTQYF.

CDR3 sequence reads: CASTLGLADQETQFF. DNA for the CDR3: TGTGCCAGCACTTTGGGACTAGCGGACCAAGAGACCCAGTTCTTC. V and J are TRBV25-1 and TRBJ2-5; 11 nucleotides align to TRBD2. TRBJ2-1 explains the end of the DNA better; the J call may be wrong. The CDR3 runs to 15 residues. CDR1 and CDR2 from the germline V gene are MGHDK and SYGVNS.